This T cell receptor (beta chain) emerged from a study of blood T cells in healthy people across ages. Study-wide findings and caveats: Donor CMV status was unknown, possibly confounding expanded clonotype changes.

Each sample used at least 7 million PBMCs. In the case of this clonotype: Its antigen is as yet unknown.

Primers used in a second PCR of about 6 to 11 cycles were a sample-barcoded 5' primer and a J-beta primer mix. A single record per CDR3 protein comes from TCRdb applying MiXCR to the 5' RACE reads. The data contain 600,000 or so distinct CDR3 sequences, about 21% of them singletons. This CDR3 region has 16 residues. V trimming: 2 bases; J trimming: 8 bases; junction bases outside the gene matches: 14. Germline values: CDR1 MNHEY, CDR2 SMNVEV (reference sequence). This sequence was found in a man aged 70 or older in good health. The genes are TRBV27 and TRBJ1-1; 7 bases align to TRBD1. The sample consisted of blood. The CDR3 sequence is CASSLGLMGDRVEAFF. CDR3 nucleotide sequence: TGTGCCAGCAGTTTAGGCCTTATGGGAGACAGGGTCGAAGCTTTCTTT.